The rows below give T cell receptor beta chains drawn from one sample of a study of blood T cells in healthy people across ages. TCRdb re-derived calls from the 5' RACE reads in MiXCR, one entry per CDR3 protein. The data contain approximately 760,000 distinct CDR3 sequences, around a quarter of them singletons. These sequences were also reported in another study, on T cells of mothers and their children.

Sequenced material: blood. Source of these receptors: a boy aged 5-17 years in good health. The CDR3 runs from the conserved cysteine through the conserved F or W. Each record gives: D gene, V gene, clone size, J gene, CDR3 protein, CDR3 DNA. A D gene is named only where the DNA matches it firmly. A row's size may be missing; if present it is once, few, many or a size class.

D: TRBD1; V: TRBV7-8; size: many; J: TRBJ2-1; CDR3: CASSWTGGDYFNEQFF; DNA: TGTGCCAGCAGCTGGACAGGGGGCGATTATTTCAATGAGCAGTTCTTC
D: TRBD1; V: TRBV12-3/TRBV12-4; size: .; J: TRBJ1-3; CDR3: CASSPRTGDAGNTIYF; DNA: TGTGCCAGCAGTCCCCGAACAGGGGATGCTGGAAACACCATATATTTT
D: TRBD2; V: TRBV27; size: once; J: TRBJ2-2; CDR3: CASTTWTSGATQVGELFF; DNA: TGTGCCAGCACCACCTGGACTAGCGGAGCTACACAGGTCGGGGAGCTGTTTTTT
D: .; V: TRBV7-9; size: few; J: TRBJ2-1; CDR3: CASSPKGTRKVNERFF; DNA: TGTGCCAGCAGCCCAAAGGGAACAAGAAAGGTCAATGAGCGGTTCTTC
D: .; V: TRBV12-3/TRBV12-4; size: .; J: TRBJ2-1; CDR3: CASSYHEQTVYNEQFF; DNA: TGTGCCAGCAGTTATCACGAGCAGACCGTCTACAATGAGCAGTTCTTC
D: TRBD1; V: TRBV15; size: few; J: TRBJ2-5; CDR3: CATSRGQGQETQYF; DNA: TGTGCCACCAGCAGGGGACAGGGACAAGAGACCCAGTACTTC
D: TRBD1; V: TRBV28; size: few; J: TRBJ2-5; CDR3: CASSFRQGGYQETQYF; DNA: TGTGCCAGCAGTTTCCGACAGGGGGGGTACCAAGAGACCCAGTACTTC
D: .; V: TRBV7-9; size: few; J: TRBJ2-1; CDR3: CASSYRQDPYNEQFF; DNA: TGTGCCAGCAGCTATCGACAGGACCCCTACAATGAGCAGTTCTTC
D: .; V: TRBV10-3; size: .; J: TRBJ2-1; CDR3: CAISESFTDLLYNEQFF; DNA: TGTGCCATCAGTGAGTCGTTTACGGACTTACTCTACAATGAGCAGTTCTTC
D: TRBD1; V: TRBV25-1; size: .; J: TRBJ2-2; CDR3: CASSGPGGTGGYPTGELFF; DNA: TGTGCCAGCAGTGGACCAGGGGGGACAGGGGGCTATCCGACCGGGGAGCTGTTTTTT
D: TRBD2; V: TRBV2; size: .; J: TRBJ2-7; CDR3: CASSEALAGGSYEQYF; DNA: TGTGCCAGCAGTGAAGCGCTAGCGGGGGGGTCCTACGAGCAGTACTTC
D: TRBD1; V: TRBV28; size: few; J: TRBJ2-5; CDR3: CASSGQRRDRGHPGETQYF; DNA: TGTGCCAGCAGCGGCCAACGAAGGGACAGGGGGCACCCCGGAGAGACCCAGTACTTC
D: .; V: TRBV5-6; size: few; J: TRBJ2-2; CDR3: CASTWGGTNTGELFF; DNA: TGTGCCAGCACCTGGGGCGGGACGAACACCGGGGAGCTGTTTTTT
D: TRBD1; V: TRBV28; size: .; J: TRBJ2-2; CDR3: CASSALTRQGVNTGELFF; DNA: TGTGCCAGCAGTGCACTAACCCGACAGGGAGTGAACACCGGGGAGCTGTTTTTT
D: .; V: TRBV20-1; size: .; J: TRBJ1-5; CDR3: CSAGYRGANQPQHF; DNA: TGCAGTGCTGGGTACCGGGGGGCGAACCAGCCCCAGCATTTT
D: .; V: TRBV28; size: .; J: TRBJ2-7; CDR3: CASSFWGREQYF; DNA: TGTGCCAGCAGTTTCTGGGGGCGGGAGCAGTACTTC
D: .; V: TRBV15; size: few; J: TRBJ2-1; CDR3: CATSRDGREQFF; DNA: TGTGCCACCAGCAGAGATGGCAGGGAGCAGTTCTTC
D: .; V: TRBV14; size: few; J: TRBJ2-7; CDR3: CASSRVKGVFYEQYF; DNA: TGTGCCAGCAGCCGCGTCAAGGGAGTATTCTACGAGCAGTACTTC
D: .; V: TRBV29-1; size: .; J: TRBJ2-7; CDR3: CSTEREGGEQYF; DNA: TGCAGCACCGAGAGAGAGGGTGGAGAGCAGTACTTC
D: .; V: TRBV20-1; size: .; J: TRBJ1-3; CDR3: CSAMTDSGNTIYF; DNA: TGCAGTGCCATGACAGATTCTGGAAACACCATATATTTT
D: .; V: TRBV6-4; size: once; J: TRBJ2-1; CDR3: CASSDHRYDEQFF; DNA: TGTGCCAGCAGTGATCATCGTTACGATGAGCAGTTCTTC